This TCR beta chain was captured by sequencing in a study of blood T cells in healthy people across ages. Study-wide results and caveats: Long-lived donors had more naive CD4+ cells and higher diversity than aged donors.

The germline CDR1 and CDR2 sequences are MGHRA and YSYEKL. V was pared by 4 bases and J by 4 bases, with 6 bases of the junction left unmatched. CDR3 length: 14 residues. This clonotype was seen a handful of times. Its target is not known. Each donor had about 10 milliliters of peripheral blood drawn. The second PCR ran about 6 to 12 cycles with a sample-barcoded 5' primer and J-beta primers. One entry per CDR3 protein results from TCRdb running MiXCR on the 5' RACE reads. The data hold 750,000 to 950,000 distinct CDR3 sequences, with 25% to 35% observed a single time. This sample was also put to use in a study of T cells of mothers and their children.

V is TRBV4-1 and J is TRBJ1-2, with 7 bases identical to TRBD1. Sequenced sample: blood. This clonotype was sampled from a middle-aged woman in good health. CDR3 sequence reads: CASSPRQGPYGYTF. The CDR3 DNA reads as TGCGCCAGCAGCCCCCGACAGGGCCCCTATGGCTACACCTTC.